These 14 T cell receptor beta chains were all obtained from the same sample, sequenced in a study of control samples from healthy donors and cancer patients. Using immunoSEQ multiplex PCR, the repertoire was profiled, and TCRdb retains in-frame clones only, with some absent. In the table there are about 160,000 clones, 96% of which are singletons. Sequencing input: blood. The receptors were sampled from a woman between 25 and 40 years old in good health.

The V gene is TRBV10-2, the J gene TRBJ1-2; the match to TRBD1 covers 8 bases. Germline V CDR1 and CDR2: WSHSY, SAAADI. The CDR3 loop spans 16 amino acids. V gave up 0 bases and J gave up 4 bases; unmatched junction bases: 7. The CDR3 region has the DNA TGCGCCAGCAGTGAGTCGTTGGCAGGGGGCGGCTATGGCTACACCTTC. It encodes CASSESLAGGGYGYTF.

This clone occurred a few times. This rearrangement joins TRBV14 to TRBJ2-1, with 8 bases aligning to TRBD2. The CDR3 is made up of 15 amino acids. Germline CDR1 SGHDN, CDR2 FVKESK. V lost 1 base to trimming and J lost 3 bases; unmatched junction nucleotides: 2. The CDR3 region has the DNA TGTGCCAGCAGCCAAGCGGGGGGGCACTACAATGAGCAGTTCTTC. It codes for CASSQAGGHYNEQFF.

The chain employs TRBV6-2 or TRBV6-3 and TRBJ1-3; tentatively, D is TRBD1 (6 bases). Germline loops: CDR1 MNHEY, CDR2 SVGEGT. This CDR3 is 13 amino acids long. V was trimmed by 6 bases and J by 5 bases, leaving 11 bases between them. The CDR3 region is CASSSGHRNTIYF. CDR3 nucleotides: TGTGCCAGCAGCTCGGGACACCGAAACACCATATATTTT.

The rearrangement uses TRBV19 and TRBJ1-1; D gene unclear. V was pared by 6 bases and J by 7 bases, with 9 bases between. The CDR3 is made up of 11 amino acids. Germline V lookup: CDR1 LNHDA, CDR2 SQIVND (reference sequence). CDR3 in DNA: TGTGCCAGTAGGGGAGGCCTTGAAGCTTTCTTT. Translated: CASRGGLEAFF.

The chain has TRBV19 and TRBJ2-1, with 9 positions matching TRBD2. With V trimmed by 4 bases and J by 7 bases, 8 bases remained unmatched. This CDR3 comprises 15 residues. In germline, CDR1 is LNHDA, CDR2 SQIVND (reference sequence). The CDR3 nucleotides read TGTGCCAGTAGTAATTGGGCGGGAGGGTTAAATGAGCAGTTCTTC. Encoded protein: CASSNWAGGLNEQFF.

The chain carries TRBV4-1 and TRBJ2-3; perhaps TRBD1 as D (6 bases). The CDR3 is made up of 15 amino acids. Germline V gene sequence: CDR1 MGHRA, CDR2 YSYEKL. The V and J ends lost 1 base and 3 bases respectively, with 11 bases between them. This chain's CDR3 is CASSQGVQGTDTQYF. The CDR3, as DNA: TGCGCCAGCAGCCAAGGAGTCCAGGGGACAGATACGCAGTATTTT.

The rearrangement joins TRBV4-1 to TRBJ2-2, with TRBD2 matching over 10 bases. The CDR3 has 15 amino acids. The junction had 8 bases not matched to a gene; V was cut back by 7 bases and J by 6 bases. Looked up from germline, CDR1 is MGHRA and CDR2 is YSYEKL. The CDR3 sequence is CASTLSGGVAGELFF. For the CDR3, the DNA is TGCGCCAGCACTCTGAGCGGGGGGGTGGCCGGGGAGCTGTTTTTT.

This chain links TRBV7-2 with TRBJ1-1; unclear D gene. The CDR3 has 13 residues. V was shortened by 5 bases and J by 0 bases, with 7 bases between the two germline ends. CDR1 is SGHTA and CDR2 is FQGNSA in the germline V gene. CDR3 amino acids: CASSRELNTEAFF. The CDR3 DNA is TGTGCCAGCAGCCGGGAACTGAACACTGAAGCTTTCTTT.

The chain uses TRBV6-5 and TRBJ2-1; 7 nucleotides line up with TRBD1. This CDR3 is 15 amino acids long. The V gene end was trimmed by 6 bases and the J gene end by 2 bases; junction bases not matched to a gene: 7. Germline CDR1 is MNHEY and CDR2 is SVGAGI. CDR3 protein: CASRGPGQTYNEQFF. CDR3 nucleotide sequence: TGTGCCAGCAGAGGCCCGGGACAGACCTACAATGAGCAGTTCTTC.

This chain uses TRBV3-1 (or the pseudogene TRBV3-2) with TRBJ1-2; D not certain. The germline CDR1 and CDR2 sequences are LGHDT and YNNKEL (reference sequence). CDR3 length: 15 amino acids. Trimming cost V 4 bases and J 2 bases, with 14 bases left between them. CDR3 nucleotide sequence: TGTGCCAGCAGCCCGGAGGCGCTGGGGAACTATGGCTACACCTTC. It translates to CASSPEALGNYGYTF.

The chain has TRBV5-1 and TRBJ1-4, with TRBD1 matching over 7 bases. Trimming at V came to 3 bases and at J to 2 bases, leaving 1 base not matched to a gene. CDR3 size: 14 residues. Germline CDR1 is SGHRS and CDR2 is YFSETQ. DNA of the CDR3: TGCGCCAGCAGCTCGGGACAGACTAATGAAAAACTGTTTTTT. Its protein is CASSSGQTNEKLFF.

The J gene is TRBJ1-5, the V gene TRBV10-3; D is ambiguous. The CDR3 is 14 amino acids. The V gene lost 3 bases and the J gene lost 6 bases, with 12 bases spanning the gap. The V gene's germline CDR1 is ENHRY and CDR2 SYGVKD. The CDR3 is CAISEIEGFQPQHF. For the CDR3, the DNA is TGTGCCATCAGTGAAATCGAGGGATTTCAGCCCCAGCATTTT.

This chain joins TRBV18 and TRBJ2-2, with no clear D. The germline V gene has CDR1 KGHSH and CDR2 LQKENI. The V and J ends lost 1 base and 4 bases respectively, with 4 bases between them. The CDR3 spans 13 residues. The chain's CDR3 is CASSPLTTGELFF. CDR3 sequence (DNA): TGTGCCAGCTCACCACTGACCACCGGGGAGCTGTTTTTT.

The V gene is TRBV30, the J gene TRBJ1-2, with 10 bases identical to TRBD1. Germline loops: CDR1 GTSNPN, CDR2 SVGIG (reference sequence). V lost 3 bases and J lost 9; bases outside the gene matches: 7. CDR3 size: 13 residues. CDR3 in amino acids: CAWSPGTGVSYTF. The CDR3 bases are TGTGCCTGGAGCCCCGGGACAGGGGTAAGCTACACCTTC.